This T cell receptor beta chain was obtained from a study of spatial heterogeneity in lung cancer. The study tagged each TCR cDNA molecule with a unique molecular identifier. TCRdb redid the calling of the 5' RACE reads with MiXCR, one entry per CDR3 protein. The sample contains 30,000 to 45,000 distinct CDR3 sequences, less than 8.5% of which appear only once. V dropped 0 bases and J dropped 4; count of bases not matched to a gene: 5. This CDR3 region has 15 residues. The germline V gene encodes CDR1 LGHNA and CDR2 YSLEER. Time point denoted: sample taken at primary tumor resection. Donors were 72 untreated early-stage non-small cell lung cancer patients. No cell sorting; template was whole RNA from tumor, lung tissue or PBMC. Ten or more counts support this clonotype.

The input for sequencing was PBMCs, taken at surgery. J is TRBJ2-7 and V is TRBV4-3, with TRBD1 matching 8 bases. The sequence derives from a female donor with early-stage non-small cell lung cancer. CDR3 nucleotides: TGCGCCAGCAGCCAAGATCGGACAGGGAATTACGAGCAGTACTTC. This codes for CASSQDRTGNYEQYF.